Sequencing of this T cell receptor beta chain was carried out in a study of shared clonotypes between healthy human individuals (dated by TCRdb to 2018 to 2021). At the level of the whole study: A couple of women and a few men aged 18 to 49 years were included in the cohort. To increase sequencing depth and limit assay-specific biases, TCR repertoire library preparation and sequencing were carried out by different laboratories using diverse techniques. Between about 0.94 and 8.9 billion PBMCs per donor were obtained by leukapheresis. To estimate repertoire size and how much clonotypes are shared between individuals, the study performed deep sequencing of blood TCR repertoires from about five healthy adults. For each donor, three plates each were used for CD4 naive and CD4 memory, two plates were used for CD8 naive, and one plate was used for CD8 memory.

The donors were healthy, HIV-negative adults who had no recently reported acute infections or vaccinations. Every donor was a Caucasian adult living in Nashville, Tennessee, USA. CD4+ T cells were enriched by magnetic negative selection; naive cells were then positively selected on CD45RA, and the negative fraction formed the memory subset. Blood was collected by leukapheresis, and PBMCs were isolated by Ficoll-Histopaque density gradient centrifugation and then cryopreserved in liquid nitrogen vapor phase. Analytical flow cytometry was used to check the purity and quantity of every magnetically sorted T cell population. Each sorted fraction had its genomic DNA isolated and then quantified by UV absorbance on a Nanodrop 2000c. A distance of 8 bases separates the germline ends of V and J, which lose 8 bases and 1 base respectively. The CDR3 covers 12 residues, taking in both the cysteine and the phenylalanine. Only the CDR3 DNA stays, 36 bases, in frame from base 1. For CDR1 and CDR2, the germline V gene lists MNHNS and SASEGT.

Concerning this clone: The antigen it recognizes is unknown. One base away there is no much larger clone; base qualities are not given. This same CDR3 is encoded by further DNA sequences in the sample.

Using the deep immunoSEQ assay, multiplex PCR amplified TCR CDR3 regions from genomic DNA. Extracted genomic DNA from each cell subset was spread evenly across all wells of several immunoSEQ 96-well plates, with each plate serving as a replicate. For sorted subsets, approximately 200 ng of genomic DNA, equivalent to some 30,000 T cell genomes, went into each replicate PCR. Purified libraries were measured with a Qubit 3.0 fluorometer, size-checked on a Bioanalyzer 2100, and measured again with the KAPA Library Quantification kit. A separate single-read 150-cycle Illumina NextSeq 550 flow cell was used to sequence each immunoSEQ 96-well plate. The authors' pipeline ran thus. Because the immunoSEQ output held only junctional sequences and lacked quality scores, the filtering could not match the filtering applied to full-length reads. Sequences were annotated with PyIR, a Python wrapper for IgBLAST v1.9, and V/J genes and CDR3 were assigned using IMGT germline references. Reads were filtered out if the reads had weak V/J assignments (E-value above 1e-6), no CDR3, stop codons, out-of-frame junctions, or ambiguous translated residues. A V3J clonotype was defined by an identical inferred V gene, J gene, and CDR3 amino acid sequence. Percentage overlap between repertoires was computed as shared unique clonotypes divided by the size of the smaller repertoire. RTK rarefaction, the Chao1 estimator, and Recon v2.1 estimates of unobserved clonotypes were used to assess repertoire richness. Generation probabilities for all TCRbeta clonotypes obtained by the gDNA method from a handful of donors were computed using OLGA. This is the immuneACCESS table as TCRdb keeps it, with only in-frame sequences that have V and J called. A part of the clones is gone; compared with another copy, unresolved V genes explain less than half, and the rest is unexplained. The DNA gave D and trimming, while V, J and clone size come from that table. The sample table lists some 1 million clones, around 76% of them with a count of one. The top ten clones comprise about 1.5% of the sample.

Results the study describes overall, beyond this receptor: Pairwise subsampling indicated that sequencing depth was expected to affect the degree of clonotype sharing among donors. Rarefaction of sorted-subset datasets indicated incomplete sequencing despite the large sequencing depth. Across a few donors, approximately 5% of naive CD4, roughly 3.4% of naive CD8, roughly 2.2% of memory CD4, and under 0.45% of memory CD8 clonotypes were shared. Estimated clonotype richness was generally larger for naive than for memory subsets. Compared with non-shared clonotypes, clonotypes shared by all four sorted-subset donors had higher generation probabilities. Sampling was limited to blood, and TCR repertoires in tissue likely differ from TCR repertoires in blood. Because the study included a small number of donors, the genetic and exposure-history diversity represented was limited.

The clonotype comes from a man aged 18 to 29 in good health. The sequencing input was memory CD4+ T cells sorted from blood. The cell subset or site label for this specimen denotes: CD45RA-negative fraction. The rearranged chain carries TRBV6-1 and TRBJ1-1; too little of a D gene remains to name it. The nucleotide sequence reads TGTGCCAGCGGCCGGGGGAACACTGAAGCTTTCTTT. Its translation reads: CASGRGNTEAFF.